The next 30 T cell receptor beta chains were all read from a single sample in a study of long-term antiretroviral therapy in people with HIV. A v3.0 immunoSEQ assay was performed at survey level. Only in-frame clones appear in the TCRdb table, and some are missing; sequencing was by immunoSEQ multiplex PCR. The table shows around 26,000 clones, with over 75% occurring only once. The source material was unsorted PBMCs, sampled 1.1 years before starting antiretroviral therapy. The receptors were gathered from a woman aged 30 to 39 with HIV.

The CDR3 protein is CASRMTEAFF. The CDR3 DNA sequence: TGTGCCAGTAGAATGACTGAAGCTTTCTTT. The chain combines TRBV19 with TRBJ1-1; D unclear. Trimming cost V 6 bases and J 5 bases, with 4 bases left between them. This CDR3 contains 10 residues. Germline CDR1 and CDR2: LNHDA and SQIVND (reference sequence). The full variable domain, rest sourced from reference TRBV19 and TRBJ1-1, is DGGITQSPKYLFRKEGQNVTLSCEQNLNHDAMYWYRQDPGQGLRLIYYSQIVNDFQKGDIAEGYSVSREKKESFPLTVTSAQKNPTAFYLCASRMTEAFFGQGTRLTVV.

The chain is built from TRBV7-3 and TRBJ2-1, with 8 bases identical to TRBD1. The trim removed 4 bases at V and 4 bases at J, leaving 6 bases unmatched. This CDR3 region has 15 residues. The V gene's germline CDR1 is SGHTA and CDR2 FQGTGA. The CDR3 region is CASSSGTGFYNEQFF. DNA of the CDR3: TGTGCCAGCAGCTCCGGGACAGGATTTTACAATGAGCAGTTCTTC.

The gene calls are TRBV19 and TRBJ1-4, with TRBD1 as a possible D gene (6 bases). CDR3 length: 15 residues. Trimming removed 8 bases from V and 5 bases from J, with 18 bases in between. CDR1 and CDR2 (germline): LNHDA, SQIVND (reference sequence). CDR3 residues: CASALGRGFNEKLFF. Written as DNA, the CDR3 is TGTGCCAGTGCCCTGGGCAGGGGATTCAATGAAAAACTGTTTTTT.

This clone was found a few times. The chain combines TRBV28 with TRBJ1-6; D uncertain. The CDR3 totals 13 residues. V lost 10 bases, J lost 9 bases, and 16 bases lay in between. CDR1 is MDHEN and CDR2 is SYDVKM in the germline V gene. The CDR3 DNA sequence: TGTGCCACGGACGGCACTCTGGCTTCACCCCTCCACTTT. This sequence encodes CATDGTLASPLHF.

The chain combines TRBV19 with TRBJ1-2, with D possibly TRBD1 on 6 matching bases. From germline, CDR1 is LNHDA and CDR2 SQIVND (reference sequence). CDR3 size: 14 residues. Trimming shortened V by 7 bases and J by 3 bases, and 15 bases separated the two germline ends. The DNA for the CDR3 is TGTGCCAGTAAACTCACGGGGGCACACTATGGCTACACCTTC. It codes for CASKLTGAHYGYTF.

In its sample, this clone was seen once. The V call is TRBV6-6, the J call TRBJ2-3, with 8 bases matching TRBD2. V gave up 0 bases and J gave up 5 bases; unmatched junction bases: 7. The CDR3 extends over 16 amino acids. Germline V gene sequence: CDR1 MNHNY, CDR2 SVGAGI (reference sequence). As DNA, the CDR3 is TGTGCCAGCAGTTACTCAGCGGGGGCGGGGGGAGATACGCAGTATTTT. Translated, it gives CASSYSAGAGGDTQYF.

The genes are TRBV4-1 and TRBJ1-4; D perhaps matches TRBD1 (6 bases). Germline assignment: CDR1 MGHRA and CDR2 YSYEKL. This CDR3 spans 19 amino acids. The V end was cut by 0 bases, the J end by 7 bases, with 24 bases between. The CDR3 spells CASSQDLEQGIGRGEKLFF. CDR3 nucleotide sequence: TGCGCCAGCAGCCAAGATCTGGAGCAGGGGATCGGTAGGGGTGAAAAACTGTTTTTT.

J is TRBJ1-1 and V is TRBV5-5; D perhaps matches TRBD1 (5 bases). The V end was cut by 5 bases, the J end by 3 bases, with 11 bases between. The CDR3 totals 13 residues. From germline, CDR1 is SGHKS and CDR2 YYEKEE (reference sequence). The CDR3 loop reads CASSGLGDTEAFF. CDR3 nucleotide sequence: TGTGCCAGCAGTGGTTTGGGGGACACTGAAGCTTTCTTT. The variable domain in full, with the rest retrieved from reference TRBV5-5 and TRBJ1-1, is DAGVTQSPTHLIKTRGQQVTLRCSPISGHKSVSWYQQVLGQGPQFIFQYYEKEERGRGNFPDRFSARQFPNYSSELNVNALLLGDSALYLCASSGLGDTEAFFGQGTRLTVV.

The rearrangement links TRBV28 to TRBJ1-6, with TRBD1 matching 8 bases. V lost 6 bases, J lost 12 bases, and 10 bases stayed unmatched. CDR1 MDHEN and CDR2 SYDVKM come from the germline V gene. This CDR3 is built from 14 residues. The CDR3 DNA reads TGTGCCAGCAGCCCTAATGACAGGGGACGACCCCTCCACTTT. This encodes CASSPNDRGRPLHF.

The CDR3 here is CACGSSPTHNEQFF. The DNA of the CDR3 is TGTGCCTGCGGCTCCAGTCCCACCCACAATGAGCAGTTCTTC. This chain links TRBV30 with TRBJ2-1; no clear D gene. The CDR3 is 14 amino acids. Trimming shortened V by 6 bases and J by 5 bases, and 17 bases separated the two germline ends. Per germline, CDR1 GTSNPN and CDR2 SVGIG (reference sequence).

The rearrangement links TRBV7-3 to TRBJ2-3; D not certain. The V and J ends lost 8 bases and 4 bases respectively, with 10 bases between them. The CDR3 is 12 residues long. Germline V CDR1 and CDR2: SGHTA, FQGTGA. The CDR3 is CASGRIADTQYF. In DNA, the CDR3 is TGTGCCAGCGGCCGGATAGCAGATACGCAGTATTTT.

The chain couples TRBV5-1 to TRBJ2-1; 12 bases are shared with TRBD2. The germline V gene has CDR1 SGHRS and CDR2 YFSETQ. CDR3 length equals 15 residues. The ends lost 3 bases at V and 5 bases at J; junction bases unmatched: 3. The CDR3 DNA reads as TGCGCCAGCAGCTCTAGCGGGGGGGGAAACAATGAGCAGTTCTTC. Its translation: CASSSSGGGNNEQFF.

The V gene is TRBV2, the J gene TRBJ2-1; D may be TRBD1 or TRBD2 (5 bases each). This CDR3 is 17 amino acids long. The V and J ends lost 0 bases and 0 bases respectively, with 12 bases between them. CDR1 is SNHLY and CDR2 is FYNNEI in the germline V gene. The CDR3 sequence: CASSEALRGDSYNEQFF. In DNA, the CDR3 is TGTGCCAGCAGTGAAGCGTTGAGGGGAGACTCCTACAATGAGCAGTTCTTC.

The rearrangement links TRBV9 to TRBJ1-4, with TRBD1 identical over 10 bases. V lost 4 bases, J lost 7 bases, and 7 bases stayed unmatched. This CDR3 is 15 amino acids long. Germline CDR1 SGDLS, CDR2 YYNGEE. The CDR3 nucleotides are TGTGCCAGCAGCCTAATGGGGACAGGGGTTGAAAAACTGTTTTTT. It specifies CASSLMGTGVEKLFF.

The CDR3 DNA sequence: TGCGCCAGCAGCCGGTCCGAAATGAACACTGAAGCTTTCTTT. It specifies CASSRSEMNTEAFF. V gene TRBV4-1 combines with J gene TRBJ1-1; D ambiguous. The V gene's germline CDR1 is MGHRA and CDR2 YSYEKL. The germline V and J ends were trimmed by 4 bases and 0 bases, with 9 bases remaining between them. CDR3 size: 14 residues.

This sequence joins TRBV18 and TRBJ1-2; D possibly corresponds to TRBD1 (5 bases). The CDR3 covers 13 residues. Germline V lookup: CDR1 KGHSH, CDR2 LQKENI. With 2 bases removed from V and 6 bases from J, the gap between germline ends came to 10 bases. Here the CDR3 DNA reads TGTGCCAGCTCACCATTTCGGGGGGATGGCTACACCTTC. The encoded protein is CASSPFRGDGYTF.

This clone has more than one count but fewer than ten. This chain uses TRBV7-2 with TRBJ1-6; the D is unclear. The germline V and J ends were trimmed by 3 bases and 10 bases, with 19 bases remaining between them. The CDR3 has 16 residues. Germline V gives CDR1 SGHTA, CDR2 FQGNSA. CDR3 DNA sequence: TGTGCCAGCAGCTTCCCTCAACACCTCTTAGACTCACCCCTCCACTTT. The encoded protein is CASSFPQHLLDSPLHF.

In its sample, this clone was seen a few times. This sequence joins TRBV27 and TRBJ1-2; no firm D call. The CDR3 runs 15 residues. V dropped 3 bases and J dropped 0 bases, with 11 bases sitting between them. Per germline, CDR1 MNHEY and CDR2 SMNVEV (reference sequence). CDR3: CASSFYGSANYGYTF. CDR3 sequence (DNA): TGTGCCAGCAGTTTCTACGGATCAGCTAACTATGGCTACACCTTC.

This chain joins TRBV6-6 and TRBJ1-5; D gene unclear. V was pared by 2 bases and J by 5 bases, with 13 bases between. The germline CDR1 and CDR2 sequences are MNHNY and SVGAGI (reference sequence). There are 15 residues in the CDR3. This CDR3 reads CASSYGTKVDQPQHF. The CDR3 DNA reads TGTGCCAGCAGTTACGGCACTAAAGTAGATCAGCCCCAGCATTTT.

The rearrangement joins TRBV5-4 to TRBJ2-5; perhaps TRBD2 as D (6 bases). Germline CDR1 SGHNT, CDR2 YYREEE (reference sequence). V was pared by 4 bases and J by 2 bases, with 12 bases between. CDR3 length: 14 amino acids. CDR3 nucleotides: TGTGCCAGCAGCCCAACCGGGACTCAAGAGACCCAGTACTTC. Protein sequence: CASSPTGTQETQYF. Filled out from reference TRBV5-4 and TRBJ2-5, the complete variable domain reads ETGVTQSPTHLIKTRGQQVTLRCSSQSGHNTVSWYQQALGQGPQFIFQYYREEENGRGNFPPRFSGLQFPNYSSELNVNALELDDSALYLCASSPTGTQETQYFGPGTRLLVL.

V gene TRBV29-1 combines with J gene TRBJ1-3; D unresolved. Germline assignment: CDR1 SQVTM and CDR2 ANQGSEA. V lost 6 bases to trimming and J lost 3 bases, with 15 bases between them. The CDR3 is 14 residues long. DNA for the CDR3: TGCAGCGTACGCATCACGGGGAGTGGAAACACCATATATTTT. This translates into CSVRITGSGNTIYF.

This chain uses TRBV7-9 with TRBJ1-1, with D uncertain. CDR1 and CDR2 (germline): SEHNR, FQNEAQ (reference sequence). Between the trimmed V and J ends, which lost 7 bases and 4 bases, there was a span of 16 bases. This CDR3 comprises 14 residues. CDR3 in amino acids: CASTPQVGSTEAFF. In DNA, the CDR3 is TGTGCCAGCACCCCTCAGGTCGGGAGCACTGAAGCTTTCTTT.

The chain employs TRBV2 and TRBJ1-2, with TRBD1 matching over 10 bases. V trimming: 2 bases; J trimming: 2 bases; junction bases outside the gene matches: 11. The CDR3 runs 18 residues. Germline CDR1 and CDR2: SNHLY and FYNNEI. The CDR3 region is CASSEFLTGGRKNYGYTF. The CDR3 region has the DNA TGTGCCAGCAGTGAATTTTTGACAGGGGGCCGCAAGAACTATGGCTACACCTTC.

This chain links TRBV4-1 with TRBJ2-7; TRBD1 agrees at 11 bases. Germline V lookup: CDR1 MGHRA, CDR2 YSYEKL. Trimming cost V 3 bases and J 2 bases; bases outside gene matches: 9. This CDR3 is built from 17 residues. CDR3 DNA sequence: TGCGCCAGCAGCCATAAAACTCCGGGACAGGGGGCCTACGAGCAGTACGTC. This translates into CASSHKTPGQGAYEQYV.

This clone was picked up a small number of times. V usage is TRBV10-2 and J usage is TRBJ2-1; D remains ambiguous. The V end lost 6 bases, the J end lost 0 bases, and 9 bases lay between the germline ends. CDR3 length equals 14 residues. Looked up from germline, CDR1 is WSHSY and CDR2 is SAAADI. The DNA for the CDR3 is TGCGCCAGCAGCCCAGATAGCTCCTACAATGAGCAGTTCTTC. Encoded protein: CASSPDSSYNEQFF.

The rearrangement links TRBV29-1 to TRBJ1-1, with D possibly TRBD1 on 5 matching bases. V lost 2 bases to trimming and J lost 4 bases, with 11 bases between them. Germline CDR1 SQVTM, CDR2 ANQGSEA. This CDR3 is 13 amino acids long. As DNA, the CDR3 is TGCAGCGTTGAAAGTCAGGGCAGCACTGAAGCTTTCTTT. This codes for CSVESQGSTEAFF.

This chain joins TRBV7-9 and TRBJ1-5, with 8 bases aligning to TRBD1. The V segment lost 1 base and the J segment 4 bases; nucleotides outside the gene matches: 0. The CDR3 is 14 residues long. Per germline, CDR1 SEHNR and CDR2 FQNEAQ (reference sequence). CDR3 sequence reads: CASSLGTGNQPQHF. The CDR3 coding sequence is TGTGCCAGCAGCTTAGGGACAGGGAATCAGCCCCAGCATTTT. The variable domain in full, completed from reference TRBV7-9 and TRBJ1-5, reads DTGVSQNPRHKITKRGQNVTFRCDPISEHNRLYWYRQTLGQGPEFLTYFQNEAQLEKSRLLSDRFSAERPKGSFSTLEIQRTEQGDSAMYLCASSLGTGNQPQHFGDGTRLSIL.

The CDR3 DNA sequence: TGTGCCAGCAGCTCAGTCGGGACTAGCGGGGGGGCCACCGAGACCCAGTACTTC. This gives the protein CASSSVGTSGGATETQYF. The rearrangement uses TRBV7-2 and TRBJ2-5; 16 bases match TRBD2. The CDR3 runs 18 residues. CDR1 is SGHTA, CDR2 FQGNSA, per germline. V dropped 4 bases and J dropped 5; count of bases not matched to a gene: 10.

The genes are TRBV25-1 and TRBJ2-6; D is unresolved. V gave up 3 bases and J gave up 0 bases, with 6 bases separating them. Per the germline V gene, CDR1 is MGHDK and CDR2 is SYGVNS. The CDR3 sequence is 15 residues long. The CDR3, as DNA: TGTGCCAGCAGTGATCCAGGCTCTGGGGCCAACGTCCTGACTTTC. This translates into CASSDPGSGANVLTF. The whole variable domain, filled in from reference TRBV25-1 and TRBJ2-6, reads EADIYQTPRYLVIGTGKKITLECSQTMGHDKMYWYQQDPGMELHLIHYSYGVNSTEKGDLSSESTVSRIRTEHFPLTLESARPSHTSQYLCASSDPGSGANVLTFGAGSRLTVL.

The genes are TRBV6-5 and TRBJ1-4; D perhaps matches TRBD1 (5 bases). Trimming removed 4 bases from V and 5 bases from J, with 11 bases in between. Looked up from germline, CDR1 is MNHEY and CDR2 is SVGAGI. This CDR3 has 14 amino acids. For the CDR3, the DNA is TGTGCCAGCAGTTCAACCAGGGAAAATGAAAAACTGTTTTTT. It translates to CASSSTRENEKLFF.